This T cell receptor (beta chain) was captured by sequencing in a study of T-cell reconstitution after alpha-beta-depleted transplantation in children. Worth noting for this clonotype: Its specificity is not known.

Study-level results: It was surviving recipient T cells and thymic progenitors that gave some patients high TCRbeta diversity at day 60. About two months after transplant, alpha-beta T cells reportedly came from several hundred expanded graft clones. Counts and diversity of T cells one year after transplant came mostly from newly produced T cells.

Unique molecular identifiers were used in preparing the TCRbeta library. TCRdb reprocessed the PCR reads via MiXCR and lists one record per CDR3 protein. The sample shows 600,000 or so distinct CDR3 sequences, about 23% of them seen only once. V lost 4 bases and J lost 4; bases outside the gene matches: 6. The CDR3 contains 14 residues. Germline V gene sequence: CDR1 SGHVS, CDR2 FQNEAQ. The sample was PBMCs, mostly from graft donor cells, taken 360 days after TCRalphabeta/CD19-depleted stem cell transplant. The V call is TRBV7-8, the J call TRBJ2-7; TRBD1 matches at 8 bases. The clonotype originates from a boy in the first two years of life who had a stem cell transplant for acute myeloid leukemia, so the T cells may come from the graft donor. The CDR3 DNA is TGTGCCAGCAGCTCTTCAGGGGGCCGGTACGAGCAGTACTTC. Translating it yields CASSSSGGRYEQYF.